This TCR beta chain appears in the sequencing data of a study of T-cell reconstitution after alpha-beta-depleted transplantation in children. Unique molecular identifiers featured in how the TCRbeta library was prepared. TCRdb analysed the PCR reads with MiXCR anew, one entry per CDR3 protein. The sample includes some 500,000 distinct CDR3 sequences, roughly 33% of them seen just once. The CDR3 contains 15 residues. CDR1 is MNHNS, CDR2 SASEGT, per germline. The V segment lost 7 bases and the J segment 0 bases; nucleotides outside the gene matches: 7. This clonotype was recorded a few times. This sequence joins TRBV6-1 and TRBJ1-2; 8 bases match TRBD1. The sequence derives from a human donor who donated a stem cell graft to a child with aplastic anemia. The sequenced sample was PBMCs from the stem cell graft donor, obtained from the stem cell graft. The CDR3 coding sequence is TGTGCCAGCATCCCCGCGGACAGGGCTAACTATGGCTACACCTTC. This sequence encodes CASIPADRANYGYTF.